The T cell receptor (beta chain) described here comes from a study of breast tumors, draining lymph nodes, adjacent tissues. Notes on the study in general: Tumor T cell lymph node origin was a supported hypothesis, not proven. Tumor repertoires ranked between lymph nodes and nontumor tissue in diversity, with V and J gene preferences. Compared with basal-like, luminal-like tumors shared significantly more repertoire with nontumor tissue. Findings are consistent with lymph node origin and intratumoral expansion of most tumor T cells.

TCRdb reprocessed the multiplex PCR reads with MiXCR, giving one entry per CDR3 protein. The data contain 200,000 to 250,000 distinct CDR3 sequences, roughly 32% of them singletons. This clonotype appeared many times. Its antigen is unknown. The ends were cut back, 0 bases at V and 3 bases at J, with 9 bases in the middle. Germline lookup yields CDR1 ENHRY and CDR2 SYGVKD. The CDR3 spans 14 residues. Samples came from axillary lymph nodes draining the breast cancer. This clonotype originated in a female donor with breast cancer. Some clones in this sample may be carry-over from other donors' samples. Sequencing used axillary lymph node tissue. The V call is TRBV10-3, the J call TRBJ2-7, with a possible D match to TRBD2 (5 bases). CDR3 sequence reads: CAISESSGFYEQYF. DNA of the CDR3: TGTGCCATCAGTGAGTCAAGCGGATTCTACGAGCAGTACTTC.